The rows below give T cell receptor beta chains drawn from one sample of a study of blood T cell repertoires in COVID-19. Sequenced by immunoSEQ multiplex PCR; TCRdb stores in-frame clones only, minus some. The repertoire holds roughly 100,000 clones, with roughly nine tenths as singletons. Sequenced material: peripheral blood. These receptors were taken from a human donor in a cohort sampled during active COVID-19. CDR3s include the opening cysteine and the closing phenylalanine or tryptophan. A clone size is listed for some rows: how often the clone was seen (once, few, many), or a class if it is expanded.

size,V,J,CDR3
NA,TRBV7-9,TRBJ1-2,CASSFPAVYYGYTF
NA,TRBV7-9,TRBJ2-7,CASSLGLGRDEQYF
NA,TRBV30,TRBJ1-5,CAWSVGSWQPQHF
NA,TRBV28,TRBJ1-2,CASSLYPANYGYTF
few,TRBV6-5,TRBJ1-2,CASRKPAGGYTF
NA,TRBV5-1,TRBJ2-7,CASSLGWTGLEQYF
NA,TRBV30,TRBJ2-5,CASDLAGGQETQYF
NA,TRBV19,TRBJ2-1,CASTEGVYNEQFF
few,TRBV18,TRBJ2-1,CASSRTGYYNEQFF
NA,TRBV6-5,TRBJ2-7,CASRRELAVYEQYF
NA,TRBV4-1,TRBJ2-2,CASSQGLAGLNTGELFF
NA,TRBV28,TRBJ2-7,CASRLTGTGEQYF
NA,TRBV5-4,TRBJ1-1,CATWTANTEAFF
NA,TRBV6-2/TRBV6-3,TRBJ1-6,CASSYTGRANSPLHF